This TCR beta chain was captured in a study of blood T cell repertoires in COVID-19. In the study overall: Acute and convalescent COVID-19 samples came from the United States, Italy and Spain.

The V gene's germline CDR1 is SGHDN and CDR2 FVKESK. The CDR3 is 20 residues long. V shed 1 base, J shed 0 bases, and the junction held 15 bases outside the gene matches. This clone occurred a few times. The assay was immunoSEQ multiplex PCR, and TCRdb's table has in-frame clones only and misses some. The sample records 85,000 to 120,000 clones, almost 80% being singletons. The chain employs TRBV14 and TRBJ1-5; TRBD1 matches 7 bases. This TCR came from a man aged 55-75 years with active or convalescent COVID-19. The sequencing input was peripheral blood. The CDR3 spells CASSQVGPVQGTYSNQPQHF. The CDR3 nucleotides are TGTGCCAGCAGCCAAGTTGGTCCGGTACAGGGGACTTATAGCAATCAGCCCCAGCATTTT.